Detailed here is one TCR beta chain. Its cognate antigen is unknown. These data originate in a study of cytomegalovirus exposure and HLA in healthy donors. This CDR3 contains 15 residues. V gave up 2 bases and J gave up 5 bases; unmatched junction bases: 9. Germline V gene data show CDR1 as SGHDT and CDR2 as YYEEEE. PCR was performed using 60 Vbeta and 13 Jbeta primers. The data were produced by immunoSEQ multiplex PCR, yet TCRdb's version contains in-frame clones alone and is incomplete. The table records over 85,000 clones, about 80% of them present only once. Study-wide findings and caveats: Among CMV-associated TCR beta chains, most appeared HLA-restricted in a later analysis. In a later analysis, at a false discovery rate of 0.05, over 15,000 TCR beta sequences matched HLA alleles. Cytomegalovirus-associated status was assigned to fewer than 200 TCR beta chains.

The rearrangement links TRBV5-6 to TRBJ2-7; the match to TRBD1 covers 8 bases. The receptor was isolated from a man aged 35-49 years in good health and CMV-seronegative. The source material was PBMCs. The CDR3 nucleotides are TGTGCCAGCAGCTTCGGCGCAGGGGGCATCAACGAGCAGTACTTC. This gives the protein CASSFGAGGINEQYF.